This T cell receptor beta chain was identified in a study of blood T cell repertoires in COVID-19. At the level of the study: Samples taken during acute and convalescent COVID-19 were collected in the United States, Italy and Spain. PBMCs, B-cell-depleted T cells, or T cells provided the cDNA or gDNA that made up the material.

Germline CDR1 MDHEN, CDR2 SYDVKM. The CDR3 has 15 amino acids. The V end lost 6 bases, the J end lost 2 bases, and 17 bases lay between the germline ends. How the authors handled the data: Amplifying reference gene primers gave estimates of nucleated cell counts. Clones were read by immunoSEQ multiplex PCR, and TCRdb kept only the in-frame ones, dropping some. Clone size and the V and J calls come from that table; the DNA yielded D and trimming. Of roughly 70,000 clones listed, around 70% are singletons. The TCR comes from a man in his fifties or sixties with acute or convalescent COVID-19. V usage is TRBV28 and J usage is TRBJ2-7, with D possibly TRBD2 on 5 matching bases. Sample: peripheral blood. CDR3 nucleotide sequence: TGTGCCAGCAGCTCAATGGGGTCTAGCACCTACGAGCAGTACTTC. The encoded protein is CASSSMGSSTYEQYF.